This TCR beta chain comes out of a study of cytomegalovirus exposure and HLA in healthy donors. Study-level information: Genetic ancestry analysis placed 75% to 85% of the roughly 400 donors that were genotyped in the Caucasian-associated cluster.

Study-wide results and limits: TCR beta V- and J-gene trimming was later associated with a missense DCLRE1C variant. Analyzed later, most CMV-associated TCR beta chains appeared HLA-restricted.

A multiplex PCR was run with 60 Vbeta primers and 13 Jbeta primers. Some clones are missing from TCRdb's copy, which holds only in-frame ones; the method was immunoSEQ multiplex PCR. The repertoire holds 85,000 to 95,000 clones, under 80% seen once, with roughly 6.3% in the top ten. The ends were cut back, 6 bases at V and 1 base at J, with 13 bases in the middle. Germline V gene lookup returns CDR1 WSHSY and CDR2 SAAADI. The CDR3 runs 15 residues. As for this clone: The target antigen is unknown.

Unrecorded immune exposure was likely among donors, who were nominally healthy when sampled. The V gene is TRBV10-2, the J gene TRBJ2-1, with TRBD1 as a possible D gene (6 bases). The source is a woman aged 25-40 years in good health and CMV-seronegative. The sample comprised PBMCs. The CDR3 here is CASSPGQLSYNEQFF. The CDR3 nucleotides are TGCGCCAGCAGCCCCGGACAGCTTTCCTACAATGAGCAGTTCTTC.